The 13 T cell receptor beta chains listed next were all sequenced from one sample in a study of graft-versus-host responses after intestinal transplantation. Profiled with immunoSEQ multiplex PCR; TCRdb holds only in-frame clones, not every one. In the table there are about 97,000 clones, 90% of which are singletons. The specimen was PBMCs, collected about 450 days after intestinal transplant. Receptors were obtained from a human patient who received an intestinal transplant, so some T cells may come from the graft donor.

This clone was observed once. The chain employs TRBV9 and TRBJ2-1, with D perhaps TRBD2 (6 bases). Germline CDR1 is SGDLS and CDR2 is YYNGEE. V was trimmed by 4 bases and J by 5 bases, leaving 25 bases between them. The CDR3 has 18 amino acids. In DNA form, the CDR3 reads TGTGCCAGCAGCCCCCGCGGAGGGGTCAATCTGGTTCACAATGAGCAGTTCTTC. This sequence encodes CASSPRGGVNLVHNEQFF.

The chain employs TRBV9 and TRBJ2-3, with 7 bases fitting TRBD2. This CDR3 region has 18 residues. Germline V gene sequence: CDR1 SGDLS, CDR2 YYNGEE. The V gene end was trimmed by 0 bases and the J gene end by 5 bases; junction bases not matched to a gene: 15. CDR3 residues: CASSVEGYGGTGGDTQYF. CDR3 nucleotides: TGTGCCAGCAGCGTAGAGGGCTACGGGGGTACGGGGGGAGATACGCAGTATTTT. Variable domain in full (rest from reference TRBV9 and TRBJ2-3): DSGVTQTPKHLITATGQRVTLRCSPRSGDLSVYWYQQSLDQGLQFLIQYYNGEERAKGNILERFSAQQFPDLHSELNLSSLELGDSALYFCASSVEGYGGTGGDTQYFGPGTRLTVL.

V and J are TRBV7-6 and TRBJ2-6; a possible D gene is TRBD1 (5 bases). CDR1 and CDR2 from the germline V gene are SGHVS and FNYEAQ. Trimming took off 1 base at V and 0 bases at J, with 22 bases between the two ends. The CDR3 has 21 amino acids. CDR3 nucleotides: TGTGCCAGCAGCTTAGTAAGGGGAACAGCTCTGGGGTACTCTGGGGCCAACGTCCTGACTTTC. This sequence encodes CASSLVRGTALGYSGANVLTF.

This chain joins TRBV14 and TRBJ1-2, with 7 bases identical to TRBD1. The V and J ends lost 4 bases and 7 bases, in that order; junction bases with no gene match: 12. This CDR3 region has 15 residues. The germline V gene has CDR1 SGHDN and CDR2 FVKESK. The CDR3: CASSPRTGLGRGYTF. In nucleotides, the CDR3 is TGTGCCAGCAGCCCTCGGACAGGATTGGGGCGTGGCTACACCTTC.

The rearrangement uses TRBV9 and TRBJ2-3; a possible D gene is TRBD2 (6 bases). From germline, CDR1 is SGDLS and CDR2 YYNGEE. V lost 2 bases and J 2 bases, leaving 15 bases between the germline ends. The CDR3 loop spans 16 amino acids. The CDR3 DNA follows: TGTGCCAGCAGCGTTTCCGGGACTCCCTCCACAGATACGCAGTATTTT. Its translation: CASSVSGTPSTDTQYF.

This chain uses TRBV2 with TRBJ1-1; D uncertain. Germline CDR1 is SNHLY and CDR2 is FYNNEI. This CDR3 contains 13 residues. The V gene lost 8 bases and the J gene lost 0 bases, with 10 bases spanning the gap. CDR3 protein: CASRPGMNTEAFF. The CDR3 nucleotides read TGTGCCAGCCGGCCCGGGATGAACACTGAAGCTTTCTTT.

The chain couples TRBV6-6 to TRBJ1-2; tentative D call: TRBD1 (5 bases). The CDR3 length is 13 residues. Trimming left V 6 bases short and J 2 bases short, with 10 bases between. Germline-derived CDR1 and CDR2 are MNHNY and SVGAGI (reference sequence). The CDR3 nucleotides are TGTGCCAGCAGATCCGACAGAAACTATGGCTACACCTTC. As protein: CASRSDRNYGYTF.

The rearrangement links TRBV20-1 to TRBJ2-1; no definite D call. V was clipped by 5 bases and J by 13 bases, with 15 bases between them. CDR3 length equals 11 residues. CDR1 and CDR2 (germline): DFQATT, SNEGSKA (reference sequence). CDR3 sequence reads: CSAPLGTTQFF. The CDR3 nucleotides read TGCAGTGCTCCTTTGGGCACTACCCAGTTCTTC.

The V gene is TRBV7-9, the J gene TRBJ1-1, with TRBD1 matching 8 bases. Per germline, CDR1 SEHNR and CDR2 FQNEAQ (reference sequence). J was trimmed by 2 bases and V by 5 bases; bases with no gene match: 13. The CDR3 length is 17 residues. The CDR3: CASSPKPGGQDNTEAFF. In nucleotides, the CDR3 is TGTGCCAGCAGCCCGAAACCCGGGGGACAGGATAACACTGAAGCTTTCTTT.

This sequence joins TRBV13 and TRBJ1-1, with a weak D call TRBD1 (6 bases). This CDR3 region has 15 residues. V lost 4 bases and J 3 bases, leaving 15 bases between the germline ends. CDR1 is PRHDT and CDR2 is FYEKMQ in the germline V gene (reference sequence). CDR3 sequence: CASSSPGGLDTEAFF. The CDR3, as DNA: TGTGCCAGCAGCTCGCCTGGGGGGCTGGACACTGAAGCTTTCTTT.

This chain uses TRBV29-1 with TRBJ1-5; D remains unclear. CDR3 size: 13 residues. CDR1 and CDR2 from the germline V gene are SQVTM and ANQGSEA. Trimming cost V 4 bases and J 0 bases, with 7 bases left between them. CDR3 amino acids: CSVVWDSNQPQHF. CDR3 coding DNA: TGCAGCGTTGTCTGGGATAGCAATCAGCCCCAGCATTTT.

The chain has TRBV7-9 and TRBJ2-2, with 7 bases that match TRBD2. CDR3 size: 15 residues. Per the germline V gene, CDR1 is SEHNR and CDR2 is FQNEAQ (reference sequence). J was trimmed by 5 bases and V by 5 bases; bases with no gene match: 8. CDR3 nucleotide sequence: TGTGCCAGCAGCCCACGGGACTACGGGACCGGGGAGCTGTTTTTT. Its protein is CASSPRDYGTGELFF.

This chain connects TRBV7-9 to TRBJ2-7, with 12 bases matching TRBD2. V lost 4 bases, J lost 1 base, and 2 bases stayed unmatched. The CDR3 has 15 residues. CDR1 SEHNR and CDR2 FQNEAQ come from the germline V gene (reference sequence). The CDR3 protein is CASSSGLAGSYEQYF. In DNA, the CDR3 is TGTGCCAGCAGCTCCGGACTAGCGGGGTCCTACGAGCAGTACTTC.